Below, 27 T cell receptor beta chains from the same sample are listed, as sequenced in a study of control samples from healthy donors and cancer patients. TCRdb's copy holds only in-frame clones and misses some; the assay was immunoSEQ multiplex PCR. The data contain more than 140,000 clones, 85% to 95% of them singletons. The sequencing sample was made of blood. These receptors all come from a middle-aged man in good health.

This chain connects TRBV6-5 to TRBJ1-6; D may be TRBD1 (5 bases). Trimming removed 7 bases from V and 5 bases from J, with 12 bases in between. The CDR3 runs to 14 residues. Germline CDR1 is MNHEY and CDR2 is SVGAGI. CDR3 amino acids: CASTRTGHNSPLHF. The CDR3 DNA is TGTGCCAGCACGAGAACAGGCCATAATTCACCCCTCCACTTT.

J is TRBJ1-1 and V is TRBV5-4; no clear D gene. Per germline, CDR1 SGHNT and CDR2 YYREEE (reference sequence). The CDR3 length is 17 residues. Trimming left V 0 bases short and J 5 bases short, with 20 bases between. CDR3 DNA sequence: TGTGCCAGCAGCTTGGACCTGTTCGAGGGTTTGTGGACTGAAGCTTTCTTT. This gives the protein CASSLDLFEGLWTEAFF. The full variable domain, in which reference TRBV5-4 and TRBJ1-1 provide the parts outside the CDR3, is ETGVTQSPTHLIKTRGQQVTLRCSSQSGHNTVSWYQQALGQGPQFIFQYYREEENGRGNFPPRFSGLQFPNYSSELNVNALELDDSALYLCASSLDLFEGLWTEAFFGQGTRLTVV.

The chain employs TRBV12-3 or TRBV12-4 and TRBJ1-2; no clear D. This CDR3 contains 12 residues. Trimming took off 5 bases at V and 0 bases at J, with 4 bases between the two ends. CDR3 sequence reads: CASSQSNYGYTF. CDR3 in DNA: TGTGCCAGCAGTCAGTCTAACTATGGCTACACCTTC.

The chain links TRBV12-5 to TRBJ2-2; D not certain. The CDR3 runs 14 residues. Trimming took 1 base from V and 4 from J, leaving 7 bases between them. In germline, CDR1 is LGHNT, CDR2 FRNRAP. CDR3 nucleotide sequence: TGTGCTAGTGGTTTGGAATCCATCACCGGGGAGCTGTTTTTT. Encoded protein: CASGLESITGELFF.

The chain combines TRBV30 with TRBJ1-2; D is unclear. From germline, CDR1 is GTSNPN and CDR2 SVGIG (reference sequence). The CDR3 has 13 amino acids. Trimming stripped 3 bases from V and 2 bases from J, with 10 bases between. For the CDR3, the DNA is TGTGCCTGGAGCCCGCCGACGAACTATGGCTACACCTTC. It translates to CAWSPPTNYGYTF.

The chain recombines TRBV7-3 with TRBJ2-3; TRBD1 agrees at 7 bases. Losses at the gene ends were 2 bases for V and 4 bases for J; bases not matched to a gene: 6. Germline CDR1 is SGHTA and CDR2 is FQGTGA. This CDR3 comprises 15 residues. The CDR3 spells CASSLYGTVPDTQYF. CDR3 sequence (DNA): TGTGCCAGCAGCTTATACGGGACAGTTCCAGATACGCAGTATTTT.

This chain uses TRBV7-8 with TRBJ1-1, with D possibly matching TRBD1 (5 bases). The CDR3 contains 17 residues. V gave up 0 bases and J gave up 4 bases, with 18 bases separating them. The V gene's germline CDR1 is SGHVS and CDR2 FQNEAQ. CDR3 region: CASSLAEGPTGGTEAFF. The CDR3 DNA follows: TGTGCCAGCAGCTTAGCGGAGGGGCCCACGGGGGGCACTGAAGCTTTCTTT.

This clone appeared once. This rearrangement joins TRBV6-5 to TRBJ2-2; TRBD1 agrees at 7 bases. The CDR3 spans 14 residues. Trimming removed 4 bases from V and 4 bases from J; junction bases left unmatched: 3. Germline CDR1 is MNHEY and CDR2 is SVGAGI. The chain's CDR3 is CASSSDRSTGELFF. The CDR3 DNA sequence: TGTGCCAGCAGTTCGGACAGGAGCACCGGGGAGCTGTTTTTT.

The chain employs TRBV5-1 and TRBJ1-5; D gene uncertain. The CDR3 contains 13 residues. Looked up from germline, CDR1 is SGHRS and CDR2 is YFSETQ. Trimming left V 0 bases short and J 7 bases short, with 8 bases between. The CDR3 here is CASSLAWGQPQHF. As DNA, the CDR3 is TGCGCCAGCAGCTTGGCCTGGGGACAGCCCCAGCATTTT. Based on the CDR3 plus reference TRBV5-1 and TRBJ1-5, the full variable domain is KAGVTQTPRYLIKTRGQQVTLSCSPISGHRSVSWYQQTPGQGLQFLFEYFSETQRNKGNFPGRFSGRQFSNSRSEMNVSTLELGDSALYLCASSLAWGQPQHFGDGTRLSIL.

The genes are TRBV4-1 and TRBJ1-4; D is possibly TRBD1 (5 bases). Germline V lookup: CDR1 MGHRA, CDR2 YSYEKL. The CDR3 extends over 14 amino acids. The germline V and J ends were trimmed by 1 base and 8 bases, with 11 bases remaining between them. The CDR3 spells CASSQGGLGEKLFF. CDR3 in DNA: TGCGCCAGCAGCCAAGGGGGACTAGGGGAAAAACTGTTTTTT.

The chain combines TRBV11-2 with TRBJ2-2; 11 bases line up with TRBD2. CDR1 and CDR2 (germline): SGHAT, FQNNGV. The CDR3 totals 17 residues. Trimming cost V 6 bases and J 7 bases; bases outside gene matches: 13. The CDR3 DNA follows: TGTGCCAGCAGTCAGTTAGCGGGAGGGCCTGTAGGCGGGGAGCTGTTTTTT. This translates into CASSQLAGGPVGGELFF. Looking up the rest from reference TRBV11-2 and TRBJ2-2 gives the full variable domain: EAGVAQSPRYKIIEKRQSVAFWCNPISGHATLYWYQQILGQGPKLLIQFQNNGVVDDSQLPKDRFSAERLKGVDSTLKIQPAKLEDSAVYLCASSQLAGGPVGGELFFGEGSRLTVL.

This clone is a singleton in its sample. The CDR3 DNA follows: TGTGCCAGCAGCTTGGAAAGGAACACCGGGGAGCTGTTTTTT. It specifies CASSLERNTGELFF. The gene calls are TRBV5-6 and TRBJ2-2; D not certain. The V gene lost 0 bases and the J gene lost 1 base, with 4 bases spanning the gap. This CDR3 comprises 14 residues. Germline CDR1 SGHDT, CDR2 YYEEEE.

The gene calls are TRBV2 and TRBJ1-5; D is uncertain. The CDR3 sequence is 15 residues long. The V end lost 6 bases, the J end lost 2 bases, and 14 bases lay between the germline ends. CDR1 is SNHLY and CDR2 is FYNNEI in the germline V gene. CDR3 loop: CASRRLGSGNQPQHF. DNA for the CDR3: TGTGCCAGCAGAAGATTGGGGTCAGGCAATCAGCCCCAGCATTTT.

The chain joins TRBV7-9 to TRBJ1-1; D unclear. The germline V gene has CDR1 SEHNR and CDR2 FQNEAQ (reference sequence). The ends were cut back, 4 bases at V and 5 bases at J, with 8 bases in the middle. There are 12 residues in the CDR3. The CDR3 DNA reads as TGTGCCAGCAGCTACCCCAGGACTGAAGCTTTCTTT. It codes for CASSYPRTEAFF.

The chain couples TRBV10-1 to TRBJ2-2; 7 bases line up with TRBD1. The CDR3 spans 15 residues. V gave up 3 bases and J gave up 1 base; unmatched junction bases: 2. CDR1 is WNHNN, CDR2 SYGVQD, per germline (reference sequence). This CDR3 is CASSERTGNTGELFF. CDR3 sequence (DNA): TGCGCCAGCAGTGAACGGACAGGGAACACCGGGGAGCTGTTTTTT.

This chain connects TRBV5-1 to TRBJ1-1, with 9 bases lining up with TRBD1. This CDR3 is built from 16 residues. Germline-derived CDR1 and CDR2 are SGHRS and YFSETQ. V was clipped by 4 bases and J by 4 bases; unmatched bases: 11. CDR3 DNA sequence: TGCGCCAGCAGCCGGGGCCTACCGACAGGGGGCACTGAAGCTTTCTTT. It translates to CASSRGLPTGGTEAFF.

The DNA of the CDR3 is TGTGCCAGCAGTGCCAGTTTAGGGGACACTGGAAACACCATATATTTT. It translates to CASSASLGDTGNTIYF. The chain is built from TRBV27 and TRBJ1-3, with D possibly being TRBD1 (6 bases). This CDR3 has 16 amino acids. From germline, CDR1 is MNHEY and CDR2 SMNVEV (reference sequence). Trimming stripped 5 bases from V and 2 bases from J, with 16 bases between.

This clone appeared a single time. The V gene is TRBV7-3, the J gene TRBJ2-1, with D possibly TRBD2 on 5 matching bases. The CDR3 consists of 14 residues. Germline V CDR1 and CDR2: SGHTA, FQGTGA. Trimming left V 2 bases short and J 5 bases short, with 10 bases between. In DNA, the CDR3 is TGTGCCAGCAGCTTAGGGCCGGGGAACAATGAGCAGTTCTTC. Its translation: CASSLGPGNNEQFF.

This clone has only one observation. The genes are TRBV20-1 and TRBJ1-2; TRBD1 is a possible D gene (6 bases). Trimming cost V 5 bases and J 4 bases, with 8 bases left between them. Looked up from germline, CDR1 is DFQATT and CDR2 is SNEGSKA (reference sequence). This CDR3 spans 11 amino acids. The CDR3 here is CSAGQSYGYTF. The CDR3, as DNA: TGCAGTGCTGGACAGAGCTATGGCTACACCTTC.

V gene TRBV2 combines with J gene TRBJ2-3, with D perhaps matching TRBD2 (5 bases). V lost 7 bases and J 0 bases, leaving 14 bases between the germline ends. The CDR3 covers 15 residues. Germline V gene sequence: CDR1 SNHLY, CDR2 FYNNEI. The CDR3 protein is CASTDSRTSTDTQYF. CDR3 coding DNA: TGTGCCAGCACCGATTCCCGGACTAGCACAGATACGCAGTATTTT.

The J gene is TRBJ1-1, the V gene TRBV19; TRBD1 aligns across 9 bases. Germline trimming cut 1 base from V and 2 bases from J; bases unmatched to any gene: 5. The length of the CDR3 is 16 residues. Germline CDR1 reads LNHDA; CDR2 reads SQIVND (reference sequence). As DNA, the CDR3 is TGTGCCAGTAGTATAGTTTTGGACAGGGGAAACACTGAAGCTTTCTTT. Its protein product is CASSIVLDRGNTEAFF.

This chain links TRBV10-2 with TRBJ2-7; D may correspond to TRBD1 or TRBD2 (5 bases each). There are 17 residues in the CDR3. Germline V gene sequence: CDR1 WSHSY, CDR2 SAAADI. Trimming left V 2 bases short and J 0 bases short, with 17 bases between. The CDR3 region has the DNA TGCGCCAGCAGTGAGGGATGGGACGGGTCCCTCTCCTACGAGCAGTACTTC. This gives the protein CASSEGWDGSLSYEQYF.

The chain couples TRBV9 to TRBJ1-1; 9 positions agree with TRBD1. In germline, CDR1 is SGDLS, CDR2 YYNGEE. J lost 4 bases, V lost 3 bases, and 7 bases had no gene match. The CDR3 spans 15 residues. The CDR3 region is CASSGLTGGRTEAFF. The CDR3 DNA reads TGTGCCAGCAGCGGGTTGACAGGGGGACGCACTGAAGCTTTCTTT.

This sequence joins TRBV5-1 and TRBJ2-2; D not certain. With 4 bases removed from V and 7 bases from J, the gap between germline ends came to 11 bases. In germline, CDR1 is SGHRS, CDR2 YFSETQ. The CDR3 spans 13 residues. CDR3 amino acids: CASSGRLGGELFF. The CDR3 nucleotides are TGCGCCAGCAGCGGAAGGTTGGGCGGGGAGCTGTTTTTT.

The chain uses TRBV9 and TRBJ2-1; TRBD2 aligns across 9 bases. The CDR3 totals 13 residues. Trimming took 3 bases from V and 8 from J; bases not matched to a gene: 3. Germline CDR1 and CDR2: SGDLS and YYNGEE. DNA of the CDR3: TGTGCCAGCAGCGAGGGGACTAGCTATGAGCAGTTCTTC. It translates to CASSEGTSYEQFF.

The gene calls are TRBV19 and TRBJ1-6, with 7 bases matching TRBD1. The length of the CDR3 is 13 residues. Germline V gives CDR1 LNHDA, CDR2 SQIVND (reference sequence). J gave up 8 bases and V 6 bases, and 4 bases lay outside the gene matches. CDR3 sequence: CASRQGLYSPLHF. DNA for the CDR3: TGTGCCAGTAGACAGGGGTTATATTCACCCCTCCACTTT. Full variable domain (outside the CDR3, taken from reference TRBV19 and TRBJ1-6): DGGITQSPKYLFRKEGQNVTLSCEQNLNHDAMYWYRQDPGQGLRLIYYSQIVNDFQKGDIAEGYSVSREKKESFPLTVTSAQKNPTAFYLCASRQGLYSPLHFGNGTRLTVT.

V is TRBV6-1 and J is TRBJ1-1; possible D gene TRBD1, 6 bases. Germline loops: CDR1 MNHNS, CDR2 SASEGT. V lost 2 bases and J lost 1, with 8 bases in between. The CDR3 has 14 amino acids. The DNA of the CDR3 is TGTGCCAGCAGTGAATGGGGACAGAACACTGAAGCTTTCTTT. It translates to CASSEWGQNTEAFF.